A single sample is the source of the 18 T cell receptor beta chains below, sequenced in a study of pediatric ulcerative colitis. Profiled with immunoSEQ multiplex PCR; TCRdb holds only in-frame clones, not every one. The sample records around 40,000 clones, 75% being singletons. One to two pinch biopsies were taken from the rectum during colonoscopy. Sequenced material: gut tissue. These receptors came from a boy between 5 and 17 years old with severe ulcerative colitis.

V and J are TRBV28 and TRBJ2-7; 10 bases line up with TRBD2. V lost 8 bases to trimming and J lost 6 bases; unmatched junction nucleotides: 10. Germline V lookup: CDR1 MDHEN, CDR2 SYDVKM. This CDR3 spans 14 amino acids. The DNA for the CDR3 is TGTGCCAGCTACCGGCGGGGACTAGCGCCCGAGCAGTACTTC. Translated: CASYRRGLAPEQYF.

The CDR3 nucleotides read TGTGCCAGTAGTCAAGTAGAGGGCACTGAAGCTTTCTTT. It translates to CASSQVEGTEAFF. The V gene is TRBV19, the J gene TRBJ1-1; D unclear. Trimming took off 5 bases at V and 4 bases at J, with 11 bases between the two ends. Germline lookup yields CDR1 LNHDA and CDR2 SQIVND (reference sequence). The CDR3 has 13 residues.

This chain links TRBV9 with TRBJ1-1; no reliable D call. There are 13 residues in the CDR3. V lost 0 bases and J 4 bases, leaving 7 bases between the germline ends. CDR1 and CDR2 from the germline V gene are SGDLS and YYNGEE. The CDR3 nucleotides read TGTGCCAGCAGCGTAGCATGGGGCACTGAAGCTTTCTTT. It translates to CASSVAWGTEAFF.

This clone was observed a single time. Here the CDR3 reads CASSQEAAGGLEPQHF. In DNA form, the CDR3 reads TGCGCCAGCAGCCAAGAGGCGGCGGGGGGTTTGGAGCCCCAGCATTTT. The gene calls are TRBV4-1 and TRBJ1-5, with a tentative D call TRBD1 (5 bases). CDR1 is MGHRA, CDR2 YSYEKL, per germline. V shed 0 bases and J shed 8 bases, with 17 bases lying between them. The CDR3 totals 16 residues.

This chain uses TRBV6-6 with TRBJ1-4; 10 nucleotides match TRBD1. Germline CDR1 is MNHNY and CDR2 is SVGAGI (reference sequence). This CDR3 is 16 amino acids long. J lost 8 bases, V lost 6 bases, and 12 bases had no gene match. The CDR3 reads CASSPWGTGDEEKLFF. As DNA, the CDR3 is TGTGCCAGCAGCCCTTGGGGGACAGGGGACGAAGAAAAACTGTTTTTT.

In its sample, this clone was seen once. V usage is TRBV30 and J usage is TRBJ1-2, with unresolved D. Germline-derived CDR1 and CDR2 are GTSNPN and SVGIG (reference sequence). CDR3 length: 12 residues. V lost 5 bases to trimming and J lost 4 bases, with 11 bases between them. The DNA for the CDR3 is TGTGCCTGGGCCCAGTTCATCTATGGCTACACCTTC. Its translation is CAWAQFIYGYTF.

V usage is TRBV19 and J usage is TRBJ1-3; D unclear. The CDR3 spans 15 residues. The V end lost 5 bases, the J end lost 0 bases, and 11 bases lay between the germline ends. In germline, CDR1 is LNHDA, CDR2 SQIVND (reference sequence). This CDR3 reads CASSLTPGSGNTIYF. As DNA, the CDR3 is TGTGCCAGTAGTCTGACACCCGGCTCTGGAAACACCATATATTTT.

This clone appeared a few times. The chain employs TRBV6-6 and TRBJ2-1; D gene ambiguous. V shed 7 bases and J shed 4 bases, with 17 bases lying between them. The CDR3 covers 15 residues. The germline CDR1 and CDR2 sequences are MNHNY and SVGAGI (reference sequence). CDR3 DNA: TGTGCCAGCACCCTCTTGGGCGATTCTTACAATGAGCAGTTCTTC. This gives the protein CASTLLGDSYNEQFF.

CDR3 in amino acids: CASSPLNPGELFF. DNA of the CDR3: TGTGCCAGCTCACCACTAAATCCCGGGGAGCTGTTTTTT. The chain uses TRBV18 and TRBJ2-2; D gene unclear. Germline assignment: CDR1 KGHSH and CDR2 LQKENI. V shed 1 base and J shed 6 bases, with 6 bases lying between them. CDR3 size: 13 residues.

In the case of this clone: The junction and the germline gene differ at one end; a read error may be behind it. The CDR3 sequence is CASREDRGGQPQHF. Written as DNA, the CDR3 is TGTGCCAGCAGGGAAGACAGGGGAGGTCAGCCCCAGCATTTT. The chain uses TRBV2 and TRBJ1-5; 8 bases fit TRBD1. The CDR3 length is 14 residues. Germline V gene data show CDR1 as SNHLY and CDR2 as FYNNEI.

This chain links TRBV19 with TRBJ2-2; D perhaps matches TRBD1 (6 bases). With 3 bases removed from V and 7 bases from J, the gap between germline ends came to 12 bases. CDR3 length: 14 residues. Germline CDR1 is LNHDA and CDR2 is SQIVND (reference sequence). The CDR3 bases are TGTGCCAGTAGTATTCGGCCCAGGGGCGGGGAGCTGTTTTTT. Translation gives CASSIRPRGGELFF.

This clone was picked up a small number of times. The J gene is TRBJ1-1, the V gene TRBV5-1; D is perhaps TRBD1 (6 bases). This CDR3 comprises 15 residues. V lost 0 bases to trimming and J lost 1 base, with 10 bases between them. CDR1 SGHRS and CDR2 YFSETQ come from the germline V gene. The CDR3: CASSLVVTGNTEAFF. The CDR3 region has the DNA TGCGCCAGCAGCTTGGTTGTGACAGGGAACACTGAAGCTTTCTTT.

This clone appeared once. The V and J genes are TRBV18 and TRBJ1-5; D possibly corresponds to TRBD1 (5 bases). V was cut by 3 bases and J by 4 bases, with 13 bases left in between. The CDR3 sequence is 15 residues long. The germline V gene encodes CDR1 KGHSH and CDR2 LQKENI. The CDR3 region is CASSPDTNRNQPQHF. CDR3 bases: TGTGCCAGCTCACCGGACACCAATCGGAATCAGCCCCAGCATTTT.

This clone was seen more than once but under ten times. J is TRBJ2-5 and V is TRBV15; D not resolved. CDR1 and CDR2 (germline): LNHNV, YYDKDF (reference sequence). The V gene lost 5 bases and the J gene lost 5 bases, with 9 bases spanning the gap. This CDR3 is built from 12 residues. Here the CDR3 DNA reads TGTGCCACCAGCCCCGTCTGGGAGACCCAGTACTTC. Its protein is CATSPVWETQYF.

The chain's CDR3 is CASSPEGIGEQFF. The CDR3 DNA sequence: TGTGCCAGCAGCCCGGAGGGAATTGGTGAGCAGTTCTTC. The chain links TRBV5-5 to TRBJ2-1; D might be TRBD2 (6 bases). Germline V gene lookup returns CDR1 SGHKS and CDR2 YYEKEE (reference sequence). The CDR3 spans 13 residues. Trimming shortened V by 4 bases and J by 9 bases, and 14 bases separated the two germline ends.

The chain joins TRBV5-5 to TRBJ1-1; perhaps TRBD1 as D (5 bases). Germline assignment: CDR1 SGHKS and CDR2 YYEKEE (reference sequence). The CDR3 sequence is 13 residues long. Trimming removed 6 bases at V and 2 bases at J, with 11 bases between. The CDR3 sequence is CASKSDTNTEAFF. Written as DNA, the CDR3 is TGTGCCAGCAAATCGGACACCAACACTGAAGCTTTCTTT.

The DNA of the CDR3 is TGTGCCAGCAGTTGGCCTTGGGGGGTCCAGCATTTT. Translating gives CASSWPWGVQHF. The chain recombines TRBV28 with TRBJ1-5, with a tentative D call TRBD1 (5 bases). The CDR3 runs 12 residues. Germline lookup yields CDR1 MDHEN and CDR2 SYDVKM. V shed 4 bases and J shed 12 bases, with 13 bases lying between them.

V gene TRBV7-9 combines with J gene TRBJ2-3; no definite D call. The germline CDR1 and CDR2 sequences are SEHNR and FQNEAQ (reference sequence). With 5 bases removed from V and 0 bases from J, the gap between germline ends came to 12 bases. The CDR3 is 15 amino acids. CDR3 sequence (DNA): TGTGCCAGCAGCCCAACTGAGTCTAGCACAGATACGCAGTATTTT. Its translation: CASSPTESSTDTQYF. Variable domain in full (rest from reference TRBV7-9 and TRBJ2-3): DTGVSQNPRHKITKRGQNVTFRCDPISEHNRLYWYRQTLGQGPEFLTYFQNEAQLEKSRLLSDRFSAERPKGSFSTLEIQRTEQGDSAMYLCASSPTESSTDTQYFGPGTRLTVL.